Sequencing of this TCR beta chain was carried out in a study of T cells after yellow fever vaccination. At the level of the study: Fractions containing few cells were prepared with SMART-Seq v4 Ultra Low Input. Study observations and caveats: A faster peak, day 5 versus 15, was reached by the weaker secondary response.

TCR cDNA was made by 5'RACE template switching, adding a universal primer site and UMIs. MiXCR, run by TCRdb on the 5' RACE reads, gives a single entry per CDR3 protein. Among hundreds of thousands of distinct CDR3 sequences listed, approximately 13% were seen once. Note on this clonotype: Its antigen is unidentified.

The CDR3 contains 15 residues. V shed 5 bases, J shed 3 bases, and the junction held 6 bases outside the gene matches. Per the germline V gene, CDR1 is SGHTA and CDR2 is FQGNSA. The chain recombines TRBV7-2 with TRBJ2-1; the match to TRBD2 covers 8 bases. This specimen was PBMCs, taken on the day of the yellow fever booster vaccination. This sequence was found in a man under 40 who received the YFV17D yellow fever vaccine. The CDR3 region is CASSREGKLYNEQFF. In nucleotides, the CDR3 is TGTGCCAGCAGCCGGGAGGGGAAACTCTACAATGAGCAGTTCTTC.